The source of this T cell receptor (beta chain) is a study of B cell selection in AIRE deficiency. Findings of the study overall: Only TCRbeta was sequenced; 35% to 40% of shared healthy Treg sequences appeared in Tconv. Patient Tconv and Treg cells showed healthy-like TCRBV usage, CDR3 length, diversity.

A word on this clone: Its antigen is unknown.

Germline loops: CDR1 SGHAT, CDR2 FQNNGV. This CDR3 has 13 residues. Between the trimmed V and J ends, which lost 5 bases and 2 bases, there was a span of 9 bases. Data came from immunoSEQ multiplex PCR; TCRdb stores just in-frame clones and leaves some out. The sample includes about 26,000 clones, 92% of them seen just once. Sorted regulatory T cells were CD4-positive, CD25-high and CD127-low or negative. The sample was CD4+CD25+ Tregs sorted from PBMCs. The chain uses TRBV11-2 and TRBJ1-1; D is ambiguous. The sequence was obtained from a human donor in good health. The CDR3 region is CASSRHLNTEAFF. The DNA for the CDR3 is TGTGCCAGCAGCCGTCACCTAAACACTGAAGCTTTCTTT.